The TCR beta chain described here comes from a study of PD-1 blockade in classical Hodgkin lymphoma. Whole-study results and caveats: Whereas CD4+ TCR diversity had risen significantly by C4D1, CD8+ TCR diversity had not.

Method: immunoSEQ multiplex PCR; TCRdb's copy keeps in-frame clones and lacks some. The sample lists around 50,000 clones, 85% to 90% occurring once. On this clone itself: Its cognate antigen is unknown.

CDR1 is SGHVS and CDR2 is FNYEAQ in the germline V gene. This CDR3 is 16 amino acids long. V was shortened by 1 base and J by 5 bases, with 17 bases between the two germline ends. Documented time point: cycle 4 day 1 (C4D1), after five to seven weeks of nivolumab. Each and every patient relapsed after autologous stem cell transplantation, and patients got differing brentuximab vedotin exposure. The TCR comes from a human donor with classical Hodgkin lymphoma. The chain joins TRBV7-6 to TRBJ1-1, with D perhaps matching TRBD1 (5 bases). The material sequenced was peripheral blood mononuclear cells (PBMCs), taken before the fourth cycle of nivolumab. The CDR3 loop is CASSLGGLGGRTEAFF. The CDR3 nucleotides are TGTGCCAGCAGCTTAGGGGGGTTGGGGGGTCGGACTGAAGCTTTCTTT.